This TCR beta chain was recovered during a study of blood T cell repertoires in COVID-19. Study in general: From T cells, B-cell-depleted T cells, or PBMCs came the material, which was cDNA or gDNA.

The protocol was immunoSEQ multiplex PCR, while the TCRdb copy is restricted to in-frame clones and leaves out a portion. Among around 90,000 clones listed, 80% were seen once. V was clipped by 1 base and J by 7 bases; unmatched bases: 7. Germline-derived CDR1 and CDR2 are SSHAT and FNYEAQ (reference sequence). The CDR3 totals 16 residues. Specimen: peripheral blood. The sequence was collected from a human donor in a cohort sampled during active COVID-19. The V and J genes are TRBV7-7 and TRBJ2-1, with 10 nucleotides matching TRBD2. The CDR3 sequence is CASSLGVAGGQNEQFF. CDR3 DNA: TGTGCCAGCAGCTTAGGGGTAGCGGGAGGTCAAAATGAGCAGTTCTTC.